What follows are 25 T cell receptor beta chains derived from one specimen sequenced in a study of OX40 agonist ivuxolimab in advanced cancers. Here immunoSEQ multiplex PCR was the method, and the copy in TCRdb shows in-frame clones only, minus some. The data contain fewer than 100,000 clones, roughly nine tenths of them singletons. Source: CD4+ or CD8+ T cells sorted from blood, taken in a trial of the OX40 agonist ivuxolimab. The source of these receptors is an adult with an advanced solid tumor such as melanoma, head and neck, liver or kidney cancer.

This clone showed up just once. The V call is TRBV23-1, the J call TRBJ2-7, with D perhaps assigned TRBD1 or TRBD2 (5 bases each). TRBV23-1 is labeled an ORF, and its function is uncertain. V was shortened by 0 bases and J by 5 bases, with 14 bases between the two germline ends. CDR3 length: 15 residues. The CDR3 protein is CASSQSLSGTDEQYV. The CDR3 DNA follows: TGCGCCAGCAGTCAATCGTTGTCCGGGACCGACGAGCAGTACGTC.

The chain links TRBV10-3 to TRBJ2-1; 11 bases are shared with TRBD1. CDR3 size: 15 residues. Trimming cost V 4 bases and J 4 bases; bases outside gene matches: 3. Germline CDR1 ENHRY, CDR2 SYGVKD. This chain's CDR3 is CAISGGTGGYNEQFF. The CDR3, as DNA: TGTGCCATCAGTGGCGGGACAGGGGGGTACAATGAGCAGTTCTTC.

The chain combines TRBV6-7 with TRBJ1-5; D is ambiguous. TRBV6-7 qualifies as an ORF whose function is uncertain. Trimming pared 0 bases from V and 2 bases from J, leaving 11 bases between. The CDR3 runs to 16 residues. For the CDR3, the DNA is TGTGCCAGCAGTTACTCGTCGGGAGACCGCAATCAGCCCCAGCATTTT. It codes for CASSYSSGDRNQPQHF.

This chain connects TRBV5-8 to TRBJ1-4; D is unclear. The V gene's germline CDR1 is SGHTS and CDR2 YDEGEE. The CDR3 length is 13 residues. The V and J ends lost 4 bases and 4 bases respectively, with 8 bases between them. DNA for the CDR3: TGTGCCAGCAGCAGCCTGGTTAATGAAAAACTGTTTTTT. This codes for CASSSLVNEKLFF.

A word on this clone: Different DNA sequences within this sample yield the same CDR3. The chain is built from TRBV30 and TRBJ1-2, with 7 bases that match TRBD1. The trim removed 3 bases at V and 5 bases at J, leaving 6 bases unmatched. This CDR3 has 13 residues. The germline V gene has CDR1 GTSNPN and CDR2 SVGIG (reference sequence). The CDR3 DNA follows: TGTGCCTGGAGCCGGGACAGACCTTATGGCTACACCTTC. As protein: CAWSRDRPYGYTF.

The chain joins TRBV9 to TRBJ2-3; 10 nucleotides agree with TRBD2. The CDR3 is made up of 14 amino acids. Losses at the gene ends were 3 bases for V and 3 bases for J; bases not matched to a gene: 1. Germline CDR1 and CDR2: SGDLS and YYNGEE. CDR3 coding DNA: TGTGCCAGCAGCGCTAGCGGGAGTACAGATACGCAGTATTTT. Amino acids: CASSASGSTDTQYF. Based on the CDR3 plus reference TRBV9 and TRBJ2-3, the full variable domain is DSGVTQTPKHLITATGQRVTLRCSPRSGDLSVYWYQQSLDQGLQFLIQYYNGEERAKGNILERFSAQQFPDLHSELNLSSLELGDSALYFCASSASGSTDTQYFGPGTRLTVL.

This clone was observed once. The chain combines TRBV28 with TRBJ1-1; D gene uncertain. This CDR3 comprises 12 residues. V dropped 6 bases and J dropped 5 bases, with 10 bases sitting between them. The germline gives CDR1 MDHEN, CDR2 SYDVKM. The CDR3 protein is CASSSRGTEAFF. Here the CDR3 DNA reads TGTGCCAGCAGCTCTCGAGGGACTGAAGCTTTCTTT.

This chain uses TRBV7-9 with TRBJ1-2; D unresolved. V dropped 4 bases and J dropped 4 bases, with 10 bases sitting between them. Germline-derived CDR1 and CDR2 are SEHNR and FQNEAQ (reference sequence). This CDR3 spans 13 amino acids. CDR3 residues: CASSYIESYGYTF. The CDR3 nucleotides read TGTGCCAGCAGCTACATAGAAAGCTATGGCTACACCTTC.

This clone was seen only a few times. The missing conserved phenylalanine or tryptophan at the end of this CDR3 makes a read error likely. The limits of the CDR3 on the DNA are not certain, so only TCRdb's listed CDR3 is given. This sequence joins TRBV6-5 and TRBJ2-4; the DNA was not used to check the table's D call, TRBD2. From its first to its last residue, the CDR3 has 11 amino acids. Germline V gene sequence: CDR1 MNHEY, CDR2 SVGAGI. CDR3 sequence reads: CASSYSSGNVL.

The V gene is TRBV4-2, the J gene TRBJ2-1; 7 bases line up with TRBD1. The CDR3 loop spans 15 amino acids. CDR1 is LGHNA, CDR2 YNFKEQ, per germline. V shed 4 bases, J shed 3 bases, and the junction held 6 bases outside the gene matches. The CDR3 spells CASSRDRVGYNEQFF. In DNA, the CDR3 is TGTGCCAGCAGCCGTGACAGGGTCGGCTACAATGAGCAGTTCTTC.

The V and J genes are TRBV5-5 and TRBJ1-1; no definite D call. Per the germline V gene, CDR1 is SGHKS and CDR2 is YYEKEE (reference sequence). Between the trimmed V and J ends, which lost 4 bases and 4 bases, there was a span of 17 bases. The CDR3 has 15 amino acids. CDR3 in DNA: TGTGCCAGCAGCCCGAGAGGGTCTCAAGCCACTGAAGCTTTCTTT. Amino acid sequence: CASSPRGSQATEAFF.

The rearrangement links TRBV11-3 to TRBJ2-1, with 9 nucleotides matching TRBD1. Trimming removed 3 bases from V and 7 bases from J; junction bases left unmatched: 7. Looked up from germline, CDR1 is SGHNT and CDR2 is YENEEA. The CDR3 spans 15 residues. The CDR3 DNA sequence: TGTGCCAGCAGCTTGACTTCAGGACAGGGGAATGAGCAGTTCTTC. It yields the protein CASSLTSGQGNEQFF. The whole variable domain, filled in from reference TRBV11-3 and TRBJ2-1, reads EAGVVQSPRYKIIEKKQPVAFWCNPISGHNTLYWYLQNLGQGPELLIRYENEEAVDDSQLPKDRFSAERLKGVDSTLKIQPAELGDSAVYLCASSLTSGQGNEQFFGPGTRLTVL.

The V gene is TRBV28, the J gene TRBJ1-1; possibly TRBD1 for D (6 bases). The germline V gene encodes CDR1 MDHEN and CDR2 SYDVKM. V lost 4 bases to trimming and J lost 10 bases, with 19 bases between them. This CDR3 has 14 amino acids. The CDR3 sequence is CASSSPTGGRVAFF. The CDR3, as DNA: TGTGCCAGCAGTTCCCCGACAGGCGGGAGGGTAGCTTTCTTT.

The V call is TRBV9, the J call TRBJ1-1, with D hard to call. Germline lookup yields CDR1 SGDLS and CDR2 YYNGEE. The length of the CDR3 is 14 residues. V lost 0 bases to trimming and J lost 4 bases, with 10 bases between them. The CDR3: CASSVAGEFTEAFF. In DNA form, the CDR3 reads TGTGCCAGCAGCGTAGCCGGAGAGTTCACTGAAGCTTTCTTT.

The rearrangement joins TRBV11-2 to TRBJ1-1, with D perhaps TRBD1 (5 bases). The CDR3 has 13 residues. CDR1 is SGHAT and CDR2 is FQNNGV in the germline V gene. The germline V and J ends were trimmed by 6 bases and 5 bases, with 13 bases remaining between them. CDR3 DNA: TGTGCCAGCAGAGCAGCCGGGGGGACTGAAGCTTTCTTT. Its protein product is CASRAAGGTEAFF.

With regard to this clone: Germline and junction disagree at one end, which may indicate a read error. The chain uses TRBV5-1 and TRBJ2-7; TRBD1 aligns across 9 bases. Germline V CDR1 and CDR2: SGHRS, YFSETQ. There are 16 residues in the CDR3. The CDR3 spells CANSPPGTGLSYEQYF. CDR3 sequence (DNA): TGCGCCAACAGCCCCCCCGGGACAGGGCTATCCTACGAGCAGTACTTC.

This rearrangement joins TRBV10-1 to TRBJ2-7; 7 bases match TRBD2. The CDR3 is 11 amino acids. Germline V lookup: CDR1 WNHNN, CDR2 SYGVQD (reference sequence). The DNA of the CDR3 is TGCGTCAGCAGTGAGATGGGGGGGGTGTACGTC. Encoded protein: CVSSEMGGVYV.

The CDR3 region has the DNA TGTGCCAGCAGCTCGGGAGCACGGAGCGCTTACACTGAAGCTTTCTTT. Amino acid sequence: CASSSGARSAYTEAFF. This sequence joins TRBV5-4 and TRBJ1-1; D remains ambiguous. The CDR3 length is 16 residues. V gave up 3 bases and J gave up 3 bases, with 18 bases separating them. CDR1 and CDR2 from the germline V gene are SGHNT and YYREEE (reference sequence).

V and J are TRBV4-3 and TRBJ2-1; 12 nucleotides align to TRBD2. The CDR3 totals 15 residues. Looked up from germline, CDR1 is LGHNA and CDR2 is YSLEER. J was trimmed by 5 bases and V by 3 bases; bases with no gene match: 2. The CDR3 is CASSHGLAGNNEQFF. The CDR3, as DNA: TGCGCCAGCAGCCACGGACTAGCGGGAAACAATGAGCAGTTCTTC.

This sequence joins TRBV2 and TRBJ2-6, with D perhaps TRBD2 (6 bases). Trimming took off 8 bases at V and 0 bases at J, with 11 bases between the two ends. The CDR3 is 15 amino acids. In germline, CDR1 is SNHLY, CDR2 FYNNEI. The CDR3 protein is CASGGSGSGANVLTF. In DNA, the CDR3 is TGTGCCAGCGGGGGTAGCGGCTCTGGGGCCAACGTCCTGACTTTC.

This chain uses TRBV7-2 with TRBJ1-1, with TRBD1 identical over 10 bases. The V gene's germline CDR1 is SGHTA and CDR2 FQGNSA. This CDR3 region has 16 residues. With 5 bases clipped from V and 2 bases from J, the junction kept 8 bases outside the gene matches. CDR3 region: CASSKTGTGANTEAFF. In DNA form, the CDR3 reads TGTGCCAGCAGCAAAACCGGGACAGGGGCTAACACTGAAGCTTTCTTT.

This clone was detected only once. This chain joins TRBV28 and TRBJ1-2; 8 nucleotides align to TRBD1. The V gene end was trimmed by 3 bases and the J gene end by 0 bases; junction bases not matched to a gene: 6. The V gene's germline CDR1 is MDHEN and CDR2 SYDVKM. The CDR3 contains 16 residues. Here the CDR3 DNA reads TGTGCCAGCAGTTTGGGCACAGGGGGGACTAACTATGGCTACACCTTC. Its translation: CASSLGTGGTNYGYTF.

The chain couples TRBV7-9 to TRBJ2-1; 8 nucleotides agree with TRBD2. Germline-derived CDR1 and CDR2 are SEHNR and FQNEAQ (reference sequence). The CDR3 has 15 residues. Unmatched junction bases numbered 11, after V lost 4 bases and J lost 9 bases. CDR3 in amino acids: CASSSGVGLVPEQFF. The CDR3 DNA reads TGTGCCAGCAGCTCAGGCGTGGGACTAGTCCCTGAGCAGTTCTTC.

A few counts support this clone. In nucleotides, the CDR3 is TGTGCCAGCAGCTTAGAGGGAGGGAACACCGGGGAGCTGTTTTTT. Its protein product is CASSLEGGNTGELFF. V and J are TRBV7-2 and TRBJ2-2; tentatively, D is TRBD2 (6 bases). Trimming took 1 base from V and 1 from J, leaving 7 bases between them. CDR3 length equals 15 residues. The germline CDR1 and CDR2 sequences are SGHTA and FQGNSA.

The rearrangement links TRBV29-1 to TRBJ1-1; D is unresolved. The CDR3 has 13 amino acids. Trimming took off 4 bases at V and 0 bases at J, with 9 bases between the two ends. The germline CDR1 and CDR2 sequences are SQVTM and ANQGSEA. In DNA, the CDR3 is TGCAGCGTTGGTCATGGGGTGAACACTGAAGCTTTCTTT. Translating it yields CSVGHGVNTEAFF.